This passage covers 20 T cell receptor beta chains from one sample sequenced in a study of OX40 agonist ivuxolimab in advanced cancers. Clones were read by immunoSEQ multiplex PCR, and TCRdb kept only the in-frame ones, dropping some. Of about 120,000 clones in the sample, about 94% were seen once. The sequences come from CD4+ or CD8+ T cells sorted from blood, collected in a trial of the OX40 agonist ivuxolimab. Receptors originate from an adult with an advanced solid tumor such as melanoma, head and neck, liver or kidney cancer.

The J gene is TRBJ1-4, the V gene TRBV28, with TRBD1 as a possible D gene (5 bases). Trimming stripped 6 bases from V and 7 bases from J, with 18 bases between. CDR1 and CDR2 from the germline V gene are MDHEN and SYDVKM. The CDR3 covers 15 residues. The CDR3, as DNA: TGTGCCAGCAGCCGCTCAGGGCTGCGGGGTGAAAAACTGTTTTTT. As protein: CASSRSGLRGEKLFF.

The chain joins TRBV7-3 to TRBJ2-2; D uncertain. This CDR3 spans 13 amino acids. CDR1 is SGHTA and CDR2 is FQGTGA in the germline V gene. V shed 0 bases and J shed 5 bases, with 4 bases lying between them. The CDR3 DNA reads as TGTGCCAGCAGCTTAACAGGGACCGGGGAGCTGTTTTTT. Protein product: CASSLTGTGELFF.

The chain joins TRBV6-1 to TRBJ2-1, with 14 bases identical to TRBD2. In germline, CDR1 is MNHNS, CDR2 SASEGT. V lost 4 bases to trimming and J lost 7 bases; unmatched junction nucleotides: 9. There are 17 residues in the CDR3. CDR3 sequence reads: CASSAQTSGRALNEQFF. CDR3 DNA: TGTGCCAGCAGTGCCCAGACTAGCGGGAGGGCGTTGAATGAGCAGTTCTTC.

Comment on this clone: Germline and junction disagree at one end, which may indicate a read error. The CDR3 loop is CASSKDTFLSDF. In DNA, the CDR3 is TGTGCCAGCAGTAAAGACACGTTTTTATCTGACTTC. The chain recombines TRBV28 with TRBJ1-2, with D unresolved. Germline V gene lookup returns CDR1 MDHEN and CDR2 SYDVKM. The CDR3 covers 12 residues.

This CDR3 reads CASSAQSGRETQYF. CDR3 coding DNA: TGTGCCAGCAGTGCTCAATCGGGCAGAGAGACCCAGTACTTC. The V call is TRBV6-1, the J call TRBJ2-5; no clear D gene. Trimming stripped 4 bases from V and 4 bases from J, with 13 bases between. Germline V gene sequence: CDR1 MNHNS, CDR2 SASEGT. The CDR3 has 14 amino acids.

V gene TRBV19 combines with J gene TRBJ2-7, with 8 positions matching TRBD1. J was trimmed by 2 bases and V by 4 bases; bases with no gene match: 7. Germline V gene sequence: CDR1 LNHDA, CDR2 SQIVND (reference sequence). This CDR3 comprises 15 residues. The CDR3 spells CASSTRDRRTYEQYF. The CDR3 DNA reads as TGTGCCAGTAGTACCCGGGACAGGAGAACCTACGAGCAGTACTTC.

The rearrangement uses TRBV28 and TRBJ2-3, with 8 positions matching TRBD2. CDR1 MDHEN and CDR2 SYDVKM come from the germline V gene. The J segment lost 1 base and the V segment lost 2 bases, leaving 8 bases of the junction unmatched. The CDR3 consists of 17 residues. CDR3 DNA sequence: TGTGCCAGCAGTTTACCCTCTGGACTAGCTGGCACAGATACGCAGTATTTT. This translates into CASSLPSGLAGTDTQYF.

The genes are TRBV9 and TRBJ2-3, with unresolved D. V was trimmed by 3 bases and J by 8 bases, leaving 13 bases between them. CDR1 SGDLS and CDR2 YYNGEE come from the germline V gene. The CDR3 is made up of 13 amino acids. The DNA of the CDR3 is TGTGCCAGCAGCGCAACTGGCGGTCCTACGCAGTATTTT. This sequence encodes CASSATGGPTQYF. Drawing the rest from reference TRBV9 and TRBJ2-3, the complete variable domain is DSGVTQTPKHLITATGQRVTLRCSPRSGDLSVYWYQQSLDQGLQFLIQYYNGEERAKGNILERFSAQQFPDLHSELNLSSLELGDSALYFCASSATGGPTQYFGPGTRLTVL.

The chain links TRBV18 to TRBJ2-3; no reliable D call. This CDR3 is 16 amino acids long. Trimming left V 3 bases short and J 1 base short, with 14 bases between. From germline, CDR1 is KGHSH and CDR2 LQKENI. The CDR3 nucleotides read TGTGCCAGCTCACCCCCCGGCGTATACGGCACAGATACGCAGTATTTT. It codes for CASSPPGVYGTDTQYF.

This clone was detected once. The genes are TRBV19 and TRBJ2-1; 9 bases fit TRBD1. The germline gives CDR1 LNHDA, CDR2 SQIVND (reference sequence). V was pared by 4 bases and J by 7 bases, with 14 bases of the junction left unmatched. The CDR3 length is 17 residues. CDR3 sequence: CASSTALRDRALNEQFF. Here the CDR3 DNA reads TGTGCCAGTAGTACGGCACTCCGGGACAGGGCCTTGAATGAGCAGTTCTTC.

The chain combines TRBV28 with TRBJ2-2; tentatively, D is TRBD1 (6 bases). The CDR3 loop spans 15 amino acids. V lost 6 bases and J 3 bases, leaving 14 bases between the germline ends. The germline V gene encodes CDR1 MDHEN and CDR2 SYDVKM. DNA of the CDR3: TGTGCCAGCAGCACCGCAGGGGAAGACACCGGGGAGCTGTTTTTT. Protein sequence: CASSTAGEDTGELFF. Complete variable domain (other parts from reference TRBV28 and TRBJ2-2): DVKVTQSSRYLVKRTGEKVFLECVQDMDHENMFWYRQDPGLGLRLIYFSYDVKMKEKGDIPEGYSVSREKKERFSLILESASTNQTSMYLCASSTAGEDTGELFFGEGSRLTVL.

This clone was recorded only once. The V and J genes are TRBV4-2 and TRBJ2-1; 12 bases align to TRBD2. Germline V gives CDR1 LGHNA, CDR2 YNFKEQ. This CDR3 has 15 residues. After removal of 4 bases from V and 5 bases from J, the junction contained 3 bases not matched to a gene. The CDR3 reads CASSRGLAGNNEQFF. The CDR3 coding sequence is TGTGCCAGCAGCCGAGGACTAGCGGGAAACAATGAGCAGTTCTTC.

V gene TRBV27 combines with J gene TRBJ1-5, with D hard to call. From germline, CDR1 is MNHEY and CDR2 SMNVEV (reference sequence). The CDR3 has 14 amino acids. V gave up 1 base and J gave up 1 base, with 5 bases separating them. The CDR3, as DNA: TGTGCCAGCAGTTTATTCGGGAGCAATCAGCCCCAGCATTTT. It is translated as CASSLFGSNQPQHF.

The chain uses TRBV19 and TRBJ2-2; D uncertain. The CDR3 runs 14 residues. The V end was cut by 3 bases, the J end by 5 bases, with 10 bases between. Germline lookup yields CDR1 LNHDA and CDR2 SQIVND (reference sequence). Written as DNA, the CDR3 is TGTGCCAGTAGTATTCGGCGGAGTACCGGGGAGCTGTTTTTT. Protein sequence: CASSIRRSTGELFF.

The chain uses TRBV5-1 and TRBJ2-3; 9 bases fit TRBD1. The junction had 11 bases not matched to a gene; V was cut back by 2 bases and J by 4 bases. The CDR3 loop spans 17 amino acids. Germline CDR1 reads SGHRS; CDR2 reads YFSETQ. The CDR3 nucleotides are TGCGCCAGCAGCTTCGGACAGGGGTCAACCCTCCCAGATACGCAGTATTTT. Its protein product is CASSFGQGSTLPDTQYF.

CDR3 sequence reads: CASRRDTDTQYF. For the CDR3, the DNA is TGTGCCTCGAGGCGGGACACAGATACGCAGTATTTT. The chain couples TRBV28 to TRBJ2-3; perhaps TRBD2 as D (6 bases). CDR1 and CDR2 from the germline V gene are MDHEN and SYDVKM. Trimming pared 11 bases from V and 2 bases from J, leaving 11 bases between. The CDR3 length is 12 residues.

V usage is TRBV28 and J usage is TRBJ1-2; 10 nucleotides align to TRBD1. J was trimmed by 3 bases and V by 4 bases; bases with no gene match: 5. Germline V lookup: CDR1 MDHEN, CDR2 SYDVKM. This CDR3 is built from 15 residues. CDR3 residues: CASSSLGTGDYGYTF. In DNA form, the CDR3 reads TGTGCCAGCAGTTCCCTCGGGACAGGGGACTATGGCTACACCTTC.

DNA for the CDR3: TGTGCCAGCAGCCAAGATGCCAGCTCCTACGAGCAGTACTTC. It translates to CASSQDASSYEQYF. The gene calls are TRBV4-2 and TRBJ2-7; D unresolved. The CDR3 extends over 14 amino acids. The V gene's germline CDR1 is LGHNA and CDR2 YNFKEQ. Trimming stripped 0 bases from V and 0 bases from J, with 6 bases between.

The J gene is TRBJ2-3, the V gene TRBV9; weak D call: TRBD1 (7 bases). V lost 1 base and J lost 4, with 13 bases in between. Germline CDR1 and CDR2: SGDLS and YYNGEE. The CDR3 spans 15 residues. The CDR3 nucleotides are TGTGCCAGCAGCGTACAGGGGGGCCCCGCAGATACGCAGTATTTT. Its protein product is CASSVQGGPADTQYF. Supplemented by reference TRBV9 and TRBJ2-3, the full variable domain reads DSGVTQTPKHLITATGQRVTLRCSPRSGDLSVYWYQQSLDQGLQFLIQYYNGEERAKGNILERFSAQQFPDLHSELNLSSLELGDSALYFCASSVQGGPADTQYFGPGTRLTVL.

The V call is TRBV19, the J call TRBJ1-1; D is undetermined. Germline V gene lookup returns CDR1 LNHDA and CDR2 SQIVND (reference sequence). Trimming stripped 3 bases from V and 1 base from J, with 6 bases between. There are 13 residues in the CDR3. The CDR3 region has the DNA TGTGCCAGTAGTATCGAGGCGAACACTGAAGCTTTCTTT. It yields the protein CASSIEANTEAFF.